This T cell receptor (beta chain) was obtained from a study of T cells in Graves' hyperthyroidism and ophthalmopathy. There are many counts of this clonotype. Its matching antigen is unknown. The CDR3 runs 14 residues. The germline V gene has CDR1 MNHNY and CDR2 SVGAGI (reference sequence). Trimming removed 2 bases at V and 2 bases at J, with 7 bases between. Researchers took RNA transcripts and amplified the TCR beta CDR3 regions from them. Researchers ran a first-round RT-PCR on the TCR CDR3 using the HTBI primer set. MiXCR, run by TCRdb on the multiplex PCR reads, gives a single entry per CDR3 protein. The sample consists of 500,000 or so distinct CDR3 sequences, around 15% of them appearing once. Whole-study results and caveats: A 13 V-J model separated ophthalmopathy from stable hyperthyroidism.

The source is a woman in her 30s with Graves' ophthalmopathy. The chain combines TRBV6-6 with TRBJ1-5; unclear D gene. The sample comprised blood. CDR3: CASSYGRGNQPQHF. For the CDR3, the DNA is TGTGCCAGCAGTTACGGGCGAGGCAATCAGCCCCAGCATTTT.